The 6 T cell receptor beta chains below all came from one sample that was sequenced in a study of cytomegalovirus exposure and HLA in healthy donors (dated by TCRdb to 2015 to 2018). Receptor libraries were prepared by the immunoSEQ multiplex PCR assay. For the multiplex PCR, a mixture combining 60 forward primers for TCR Vbeta segments and 13 reverse primers for TCR Jbeta segments was used. TCRdb stores this immuneACCESS table with in-frame sequences only. Part of the clones is absent; in the studies checked, under half of the shortfall reflects unresolved V genes, and no reason is known for the rest. Here the sample has about 120,000 clones; approximately 75% occur a single time. About 1.8% of the sample belongs to the ten largest clones. The sequenced sample was PBMCs. Every receptor here comes from a man aged 40-50 years in good health and CMV-seronegative.

This clone was detected a few times. This sequence joins TRBV5-1 and TRBJ1-6; a weak D match, TRBD1 (6 bases). Per germline, CDR1 SGHRS and CDR2 YFSETQ. The CDR3 totals 16 residues. Trimming took 3 bases from V and 10 from J, leaving 20 bases between them. The DNA of the CDR3 is TGCGCCAGCAGCTCATACTTACGTCAGGGGAACTCACCCCTCCACTTT. Its protein product is CASSSYLRQGNSPLHF.

The chain uses TRBV2 and TRBJ2-4; 8 nucleotides agree with TRBD2. The CDR3 is made up of 14 amino acids. After removal of 1 base from V and 6 bases from J, the junction contained 2 bases not matched to a gene. Germline V gene lookup returns CDR1 SNHLY and CDR2 FYNNEI. CDR3 sequence reads: CASSEEGLVNIQYF. The CDR3 DNA reads as TGTGCCAGCAGTGAAGAGGGACTAGTAAACATTCAGTACTTC.

The chain links TRBV29-1 to TRBJ1-1; the match to TRBD1 covers 10 bases. With V trimmed by 6 bases and J by 3 bases, 10 bases remained unmatched. Germline loops: CDR1 SQVTM, CDR2 ANQGSEA. CDR3 length equals 15 residues. The CDR3 region has the DNA TGCAGCGTCCGGACAGGGGGATTTCAGGACACTGAAGCTTTCTTT. Translation: CSVRTGGFQDTEAFF.

This chain links TRBV11-2 with TRBJ2-7; the match to TRBD1 covers 8 bases. Trimming removed 5 bases from V and 5 bases from J; junction bases left unmatched: 5. This CDR3 spans 13 amino acids. Germline V gives CDR1 SGHAT, CDR2 FQNNGV. In DNA, the CDR3 is TGTGCCAGCAGCGGACAGGGTACGGACGAGCAGTACTTC. Protein: CASSGQGTDEQYF.

Turning to this clone: One end of the junction fails to match germline, which may point to a read error. The chain links TRBV5-6 to TRBJ2-6, with D possibly matching TRBD1 (5 bases). The germline gives CDR1 SGHDT, CDR2 YYEEEE. The CDR3 sequence is 16 residues long. The CDR3 DNA sequence: TGTGCCAGCAGCTACTCCGGCGGATCTGGGGCCAACGGCCTGACTTTC. This translates into CASSYSGGSGANGLTF.

This chain joins TRBV10-1 and TRBJ2-2; D gene uncertain. The ends were cut back, 2 bases at V and 4 bases at J, with 8 bases in the middle. The germline V gene has CDR1 WNHNN and CDR2 SYGVQD (reference sequence). The CDR3 is 14 residues long. The CDR3 loop reads CASSEAFVTGELFF. DNA of the CDR3: TGCGCCAGCAGTGAGGCGTTCGTCACCGGGGAGCTGTTTTTT.